The 5 T cell receptor beta chains presented below share a single source sample, sequenced in a study of T cells after posttransplantation cyclophosphamide. The data were produced by immunoSEQ multiplex PCR, yet TCRdb's version contains in-frame clones alone and is incomplete. The data show approximately 870 clones, 64% seen once. Treatment was busulfan-fludarabine conditioning, a marrow graft, and cyclophosphamide on days +3 and +4. Here the sequenced sample was CD8+ T cells sorted from PBMCs, taken 84 days after allogeneic stem cell transplant with posttransplant cyclophosphamide. These receptor sequences come from a young adult male patient who received an allogeneic stem cell transplant from a related donor, was CMV-positive, and had no GVHD. Part of the T cell pool may stem from the graft donor.

V usage is TRBV4-2 and J usage is TRBJ2-2; a possible D gene is TRBD1 (5 bases). The CDR3 is 15 amino acids. V shed 6 bases and J shed 4 bases, with 15 bases lying between them. Germline V CDR1 and CDR2: LGHNA, YNFKEQ. The CDR3 region is CASSPDRLSTGELFF. The CDR3 nucleotides are TGTGCCAGCAGTCCAGACAGACTCTCCACCGGGGAGCTGTTTTTT.

The chain uses TRBV2 and TRBJ2-1; 7 bases match TRBD1. CDR1 and CDR2 (germline): SNHLY, FYNNEI. This CDR3 spans 15 amino acids. Unmatched junction bases numbered 9, after V lost 1 base and J lost 9 bases. In DNA, the CDR3 is TGTGCCAGCAGTGAAGAAGGGGGCGATTTTGGTGAGCAGTTCTTC. Its protein is CASSEEGGDFGEQFF.

This clone was detected a few times. This chain connects TRBV21-1 to TRBJ2-1; the table's TRBD1 call for D was not verified on the DNA. TRBV21-1 is labeled a pseudogene. The CDR3 length is 12 residues. In DNA, the CDR3 is TGTGCCAGCAGTGCGACAGGGATGAAGCAGTTCTTC. It translates to CASSATGMKQFF.

This clone was counted between two and nine times. V gene TRBV5-4 combines with J gene TRBJ1-1; D perhaps matches TRBD1 (5 bases). CDR1 is SGHNT, CDR2 YYREEE, per germline (reference sequence). V lost 4 bases to trimming and J lost 8 bases, with 12 bases between them. The CDR3 is made up of 12 amino acids. CDR3 DNA sequence: TGTGCCAGCAGCCAAGCTGCAGGGGAAGCTTTCTTT. The encoded protein is CASSQAAGEAFF.

This chain connects TRBV19 to TRBJ2-1; D ambiguous. Trimming left V 0 bases short and J 8 bases short, with 8 bases between. CDR3 length: 13 amino acids. Germline V gene data show CDR1 as LNHDA and CDR2 as SQIVND (reference sequence). The CDR3 sequence is CASSIDRVDEQFF. The CDR3 nucleotides are TGTGCCAGTAGTATAGATCGGGTGGATGAGCAGTTCTTC.